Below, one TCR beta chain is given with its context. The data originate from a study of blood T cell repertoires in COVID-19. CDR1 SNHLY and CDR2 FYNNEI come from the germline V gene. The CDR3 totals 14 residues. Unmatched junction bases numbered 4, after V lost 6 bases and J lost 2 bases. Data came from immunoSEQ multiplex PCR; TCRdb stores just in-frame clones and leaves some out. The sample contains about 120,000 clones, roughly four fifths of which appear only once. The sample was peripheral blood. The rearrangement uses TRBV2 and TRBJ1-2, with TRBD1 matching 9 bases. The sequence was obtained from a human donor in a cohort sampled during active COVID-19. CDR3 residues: CASRPGQGNYGYTF. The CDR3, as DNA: TGTGCCAGCAGACCGGGACAGGGAAACTATGGCTACACCTTC. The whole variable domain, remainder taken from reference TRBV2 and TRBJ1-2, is EPEVTQTPSHQVTQMGQEVILRCVPISNHLYFYWYRQILGQKVEFLVSFYNNEISEKSEIFDDQFSVERPDGSNFTLKIRSTKLEDSAMYFCASRPGQGNYGYTFGSGTRLTVV.